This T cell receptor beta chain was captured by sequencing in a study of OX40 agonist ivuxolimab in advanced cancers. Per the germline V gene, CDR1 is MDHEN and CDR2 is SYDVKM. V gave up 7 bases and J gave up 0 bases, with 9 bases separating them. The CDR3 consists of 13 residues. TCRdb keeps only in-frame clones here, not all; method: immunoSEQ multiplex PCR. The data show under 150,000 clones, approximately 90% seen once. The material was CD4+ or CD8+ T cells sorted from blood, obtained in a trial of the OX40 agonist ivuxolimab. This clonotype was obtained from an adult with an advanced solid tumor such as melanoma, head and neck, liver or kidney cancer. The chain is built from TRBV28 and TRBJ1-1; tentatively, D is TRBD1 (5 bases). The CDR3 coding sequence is TGTGCCAGCATCCAGGGTATGAACACTGAAGCTTTCTTT. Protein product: CASIQGMNTEAFF.